This passage covers 27 T cell receptor beta chains from one sample sequenced in a study of CD8+CD57+ T cells in acquired aplastic anemia. Researchers used genomic DNA as the template to profile TCR beta VDJ and CDR3. A single record per CDR3 protein comes from TCRdb applying MiXCR to the reads. This table has a few hundred thousand distinct CDR3 sequences, approximately 60% appearing once. The sequencing sample was made of sorted CD4+, CD8+, or CD8+CD57+ T cells (not recorded which) from PBMCs. Every receptor here comes from a human donor in good health.

V gene TRBV7-9 combines with J gene TRBJ1-1; 8 bases are shared with TRBD1. From germline, CDR1 is SEHNR and CDR2 FQNEAQ (reference sequence). This CDR3 contains 15 residues. J was trimmed by 1 base and V by 2 bases; bases with no gene match: 3. CDR3 DNA: TGTGCCAGCAGCTTACCGGACAGGGCGAACACTGAAGCTTTCTTT. Its translation is CASSLPDRANTEAFF.

The chain uses TRBV20-1 and TRBJ2-3; the D gene is possibly TRBD2 (6 bases). V was clipped by 2 bases and J by 2 bases, with 11 bases between them. Germline V CDR1 and CDR2: DFQATT, SNEGSKA (reference sequence). The length of the CDR3 is 14 residues. The DNA for the CDR3 is TGCAGTGCTAGAAGGAGCGGGTCCACAGATACGCAGTATTTT. Protein sequence: CSARRSGSTDTQYF.

This clonotype was seen at least ten times. This chain connects TRBV6-4 to TRBJ1-6; 10 positions match TRBD1. After removal of 2 bases from V and 7 bases from J, the junction contained 2 bases not matched to a gene. The length of the CDR3 is 15 residues. Germline values: CDR1 MRHNA, CDR2 SNTAGT. The CDR3 DNA follows: TGTGCCAGCAGTGACCGGACAGGGGGAAATTCACCCCTCCACTTT. Translated: CASSDRTGGNSPLHF.

The genes are TRBV20-1 and TRBJ1-2; no clear D. This CDR3 spans 13 amino acids. Trimming took 5 bases from V and 0 from J, leaving 10 bases between them. Germline CDR1 DFQATT, CDR2 SNEGSKA (reference sequence). CDR3 residues: CSAWAATNYGYTF. As DNA, the CDR3 is TGCAGTGCTTGGGCCGCCACTAACTATGGCTACACCTTC.

The chain links TRBV7-9 to TRBJ2-2; a possible D gene is TRBD1 (6 bases). The CDR3 is 13 amino acids. V was pared by 11 bases and J by 5 bases, with 15 bases between. CDR1 and CDR2 from the germline V gene are SEHNR and FQNEAQ (reference sequence). Here the CDR3 reads CALAGVSTGELFF. CDR3 DNA sequence: TGTGCCCTAGCAGGGGTATCTACCGGGGAGCTGTTTTTT. The full variable domain, completed using reference TRBV7-9 and TRBJ2-2, is DTGVSQNPRHKITKRGQNVTFRCDPISEHNRLYWYRQTLGQGPEFLTYFQNEAQLEKSRLLSDRFSAERPKGSFSTLEIQRTEQGDSAMYLCALAGVSTGELFFGEGSRLTVL.

The J gene is TRBJ2-2, the V gene TRBV11-2; D unclear. There are 12 residues in the CDR3. Trimming removed 4 bases at V and 8 bases at J, with 8 bases between. The germline CDR1 and CDR2 sequences are SGHAT and FQNNGV. The CDR3 loop reads CASSSTRGELFF. As DNA, the CDR3 is TGTGCCAGCAGCTCGACAAGGGGGGAGCTGTTTTTT.

DNA for the CDR3: TGTGCCAGCAGCTTAGGAACGACTAGCGGGGGCACAAATAAGCAGTTCTTC. Encoded protein: CASSLGTTSGGTNKQFF. The chain uses TRBV7-2 and TRBJ2-1, with 12 bases matching TRBD2. Germline assignment: CDR1 SGHTA and CDR2 FQGNSA. J gave up 11 bases and V 1 base, and 12 bases lay outside the gene matches. CDR3 length equals 17 residues.

The chain couples TRBV25-1 to TRBJ2-3; 12 bases map to TRBD1. The CDR3 length is 17 residues. From germline, CDR1 is MGHDK and CDR2 SYGVNS. The junction had 7 bases not matched to a gene; V was cut back by 3 bases and J by 3 bases. The CDR3 DNA follows: TGTGCCAGCAGTGATCCGGGACAGGGGGCGATTACAGATACGCAGTATTTT. Translated: CASSDPGQGAITDTQYF.

This clonotype is a singleton in its sample. The rearrangement links TRBV20-1 to TRBJ2-7; 8 positions match TRBD2. The germline V gene has CDR1 DFQATT and CDR2 SNEGSKA (reference sequence). This CDR3 has 14 amino acids. V dropped 1 base and J dropped 5; count of bases not matched to a gene: 7. Here the CDR3 DNA reads TGCAGTGCTAGAGGATCCGGGACTAGAGACGAGCAGTACTTC. Translated: CSARGSGTRDEQYF.

The chain combines TRBV7-8 with TRBJ2-5; a possible D gene is TRBD1 (6 bases). There are 15 residues in the CDR3. The germline gives CDR1 SGHVS, CDR2 FQNEAQ. V was trimmed by 4 bases and J by 5 bases, leaving 17 bases between them. CDR3 protein: CASSSETGFGETQYF. The CDR3, as DNA: TGTGCCAGCAGCTCTGAAACAGGGTTTGGGGAGACCCAGTACTTC.

CDR3 coding DNA: TGTGCCAGCAGCTTAGAGAGGGGAGCTTTCTTT. Translated: CASSLERGAFF. The chain uses TRBV7-2 and TRBJ1-1, with D perhaps matching TRBD1 (5 bases). The CDR3 sequence is 11 residues long. Germline V CDR1 and CDR2: SGHTA, FQGNSA. V was pared by 1 base and J by 10 bases, with 7 bases between.

This clonotype was detected ten times or more. V gene TRBV5-1 combines with J gene TRBJ2-3; 10 bases match TRBD2. Germline V CDR1 and CDR2: SGHRS, YFSETQ. CDR3 size: 17 residues. The V segment lost 4 bases and the J segment 0 bases; nucleotides outside the gene matches: 8. The CDR3 loop is CASSPSLAGESTDTQYF. In nucleotides, the CDR3 is TGCGCCAGCAGCCCATCCCTAGCGGGGGAGAGCACAGATACGCAGTATTTT.

V is TRBV7-8 and J is TRBJ2-5; D not resolved. This CDR3 has 15 amino acids. Trimming removed 5 bases at V and 1 base at J, with 14 bases between. Germline V CDR1 and CDR2: SGHVS, FQNEAQ. In DNA, the CDR3 is TGTGCCAGCAGCGTCTCCGGATCTCGCCAAGAGACCCAGTACTTC. Residues: CASSVSGSRQETQYF.

The J gene is TRBJ1-2, the V gene TRBV7-6; TRBD1 aligns across 8 bases. The CDR3 loop spans 13 amino acids. After removal of 6 bases from V and 2 bases from J, the junction contained 2 bases not matched to a gene. Germline V gene sequence: CDR1 SGHVS, CDR2 FNYEAQ. CDR3 protein: CASRGQANYGYTF. The CDR3 nucleotides read TGTGCCAGCAGGGGACAGGCCAACTATGGCTACACCTTC. Based on the CDR3 plus reference TRBV7-6 and TRBJ1-2, the full variable domain is GAGVSQSPRYKVTKRGQDVALRCDPISGHVSLYWYRQALGQGPEFLTYFNYEAQQDKSGLPNDRFSAERPEGSISTLTIQRTEQRDSAMYRCASRGQANYGYTFGSGTRLTVV.

The rearrangement joins TRBV10-3 to TRBJ2-3; 10 bases are shared with TRBD1. The length of the CDR3 is 15 residues. Losses at the gene ends were 10 bases for V and 0 bases for J; bases not matched to a gene: 7. Germline lookup yields CDR1 ENHRY and CDR2 SYGVKD. The DNA for the CDR3 is TGTGCCACCACCGAGGGACAGGGGAGCACAGATACGCAGTATTTT. It is translated as CATTEGQGSTDTQYF.

The rearrangement uses TRBV7-9 and TRBJ2-7; TRBD1 aligns across 7 bases. The CDR3 runs to 16 residues. Germline V lookup: CDR1 SEHNR, CDR2 FQNEAQ (reference sequence). Unmatched junction bases numbered 13, after V lost 5 bases and J lost 3 bases. The CDR3 sequence: CASSVTYRGNSYEQYF. CDR3 DNA: TGTGCCAGCAGCGTAACCTACAGGGGAAACAGCTACGAGCAGTACTTC.

This clonotype was found a few times. The chain is built from TRBV5-5 and TRBJ1-6; D may be TRBD1 (6 bases). Germline-derived CDR1 and CDR2 are SGHKS and YYEKEE (reference sequence). Trimming took 4 bases from V and 7 from J, leaving 18 bases between them. There are 16 residues in the CDR3. CDR3 loop: CASSTRTRGRNSPLHF. DNA for the CDR3: TGTGCCAGCAGCACTCGAACTAGGGGGAGGAATTCACCCCTCCACTTT.

This clonotype has ten or more counts. V and J are TRBV10-3 and TRBJ2-2; TRBD1 aligns across 7 bases. V lost 6 bases, J lost 1 base, and 8 bases stayed unmatched. The CDR3 loop spans 16 amino acids. CDR1 is ENHRY and CDR2 is SYGVKD in the germline V gene. CDR3 DNA: TGTGCCATCAGCTTCTCCGGGACAGAGAACACCGGGGAGCTGTTTTTT. It codes for CAISFSGTENTGELFF.

The chain recombines TRBV2 with TRBJ1-2; TRBD1 matches 7 bases. The CDR3 covers 15 residues. Germline CDR1 reads SNHLY; CDR2 reads FYNNEI. V shed 6 bases, J shed 4 bases, and the junction held 11 bases outside the gene matches. CDR3: CASSSLEPGGYGYTF. CDR3 nucleotides: TGTGCCAGCAGCAGCCTGGAGCCAGGGGGCTATGGCTACACCTTC.

This clonotype was picked up a small number of times. The gene calls are TRBV12-3 or TRBV12-4 and TRBJ1-2; D is perhaps TRBD1 (5 bases). There are 12 residues in the CDR3. V lost 11 bases, J lost 6 bases, and 16 bases lay in between. This chain's CDR3 is CAGYTGRHGYTF. The DNA for the CDR3 is TGTGCCGGATATACGGGACGCCATGGCTACACCTTC.

The chain recombines TRBV11-2 with TRBJ2-3; D is perhaps TRBD2 (7 bases). This CDR3 is built from 15 residues. The V gene lost 1 base and the J gene lost 11 bases, with 19 bases spanning the gap. Germline CDR1 SGHAT, CDR2 FQNNGV. The CDR3 sequence: CASSLVVQGRGEQYF. CDR3 bases: TGTGCCAGCAGCTTAGTTGTGCAGGGGAGGGGTGAGCAGTATTTT. The full variable domain, rest sourced from reference TRBV11-2 and TRBJ2-3, is EAGVAQSPRYKIIEKRQSVAFWCNPISGHATLYWYQQILGQGPKLLIQFQNNGVVDDSQLPKDRFSAERLKGVDSTLKIQPAKLEDSAVYLCASSLVVQGRGEQYFGPGTRLTVL.

The rearrangement uses TRBV5-1 and TRBJ2-7; either TRBD1 or TRBD2 may supply D (5 bases each). Per germline, CDR1 SGHRS and CDR2 YFSETQ. The CDR3 is 15 residues long. Trimming removed 4 bases from V and 4 bases from J, with 18 bases in between. This CDR3 reads CASSEHRSGGYEQYF. The CDR3, as DNA: TGCGCCAGCAGCGAACACAGGTCTGGGGGTTACGAGCAGTACTTC.

This sequence joins TRBV20-1 and TRBJ2-7; possible D gene TRBD2, 6 bases. Germline assignment: CDR1 DFQATT and CDR2 SNEGSKA (reference sequence). Trimming took off 4 bases at V and 4 bases at J, with 14 bases between the two ends. CDR3 length: 13 amino acids. The CDR3 DNA sequence: TGCAGTGCTAATCACGGGAGTTCTTACGAGCAGTACTTC. The encoded protein is CSANHGSSYEQYF.

The rearrangement joins TRBV9 to TRBJ2-2; D not certain. Trimming removed 2 bases at V and 5 bases at J, with 10 bases between. Germline V gives CDR1 SGDLS, CDR2 YYNGEE. The CDR3 extends over 14 amino acids. DNA for the CDR3: TGTGCCAGCAGCGTCGGGCAGCCAACCGGGGAGCTGTTTTTT. It encodes CASSVGQPTGELFF.

The rearrangement uses TRBV20-1 and TRBJ2-2; the D call may be TRBD1 or TRBD2 (6 bases each). CDR1 and CDR2 from the germline V gene are DFQATT and SNEGSKA (reference sequence). V lost 3 bases to trimming and J lost 0 bases, with 17 bases between them. This CDR3 contains 17 residues. The CDR3 is CSARDFEGGPNTGELFF. CDR3 sequence (DNA): TGCAGTGCTAGGGACTTCGAGGGGGGTCCGAACACCGGGGAGCTGTTTTTT.

This clonotype appeared a single time. The chain employs TRBV20-1 and TRBJ2-7; 10 nucleotides line up with TRBD2. In germline, CDR1 is DFQATT, CDR2 SNEGSKA (reference sequence). V was clipped by 6 bases and J by 5 bases; unmatched bases: 7. The CDR3 length is 13 residues. The CDR3: CSAGLAASHEQYF. The CDR3 DNA sequence: TGCAGTGCCGGACTAGCGGCGAGCCACGAGCAGTACTTC.

This chain links TRBV7-3 with TRBJ2-7, with 9 positions matching TRBD1. The CDR3 runs to 14 residues. Germline lookup yields CDR1 SGHTA and CDR2 FQGTGA. V trimming: 5 bases; J trimming: 6 bases; junction bases outside the gene matches: 8. This CDR3 reads CASSDPGQGLEQYF. CDR3 DNA: TGTGCCAGCAGCGACCCGGGACAGGGTCTCGAGCAGTACTTC.